The clone carrying this T cell receptor (beta chain) has only a few counts. The library protocol tagged individual cDNA molecules with unique molecular identifiers. Each CDR3 protein gets one entry after TCRdb re-called the 5' RACE reads with MiXCR. The sample lists 80,000 to 95,000 distinct CDR3 sequences; approximately 15% were seen once. This CDR3 spans 13 amino acids. V lost 3 bases to trimming and J lost 4 bases, with 9 bases between them. Germline CDR1 and CDR2: SGHDN and FVKESK. This sample was taken from a study of early T cells in non-severe SARS-CoV-2 infection. Study details: With bulk RNA from unsorted whole blood as input, sequencing yielded unpaired chains.

The clonotype was recovered from an adult who was a healthcare worker with PCR-confirmed SARS-CoV-2 infection or an uninfected control (not recorded which). V and J are TRBV14 and TRBJ1-2, with D uncertain. This specimen consisted of whole blood, obtained at baseline. CDR3 loop: CASSQGLGYGYTF. The CDR3 nucleotides read TGTGCCAGCAGCCAGGGATTGGGCTATGGCTACACCTTC.